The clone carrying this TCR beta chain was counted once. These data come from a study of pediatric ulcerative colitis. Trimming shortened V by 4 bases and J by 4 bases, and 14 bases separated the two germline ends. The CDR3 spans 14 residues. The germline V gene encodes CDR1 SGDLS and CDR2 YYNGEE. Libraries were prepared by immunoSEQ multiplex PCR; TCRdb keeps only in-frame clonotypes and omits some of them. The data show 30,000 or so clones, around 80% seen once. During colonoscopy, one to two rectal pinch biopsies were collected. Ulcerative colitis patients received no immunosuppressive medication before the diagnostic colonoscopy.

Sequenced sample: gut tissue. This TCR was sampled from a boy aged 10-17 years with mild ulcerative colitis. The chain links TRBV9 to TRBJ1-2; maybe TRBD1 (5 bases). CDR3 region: CASSNTGTAYGYTF. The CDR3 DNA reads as TGTGCCAGCAGCAATACCGGGACCGCCTATGGCTACACCTTC.